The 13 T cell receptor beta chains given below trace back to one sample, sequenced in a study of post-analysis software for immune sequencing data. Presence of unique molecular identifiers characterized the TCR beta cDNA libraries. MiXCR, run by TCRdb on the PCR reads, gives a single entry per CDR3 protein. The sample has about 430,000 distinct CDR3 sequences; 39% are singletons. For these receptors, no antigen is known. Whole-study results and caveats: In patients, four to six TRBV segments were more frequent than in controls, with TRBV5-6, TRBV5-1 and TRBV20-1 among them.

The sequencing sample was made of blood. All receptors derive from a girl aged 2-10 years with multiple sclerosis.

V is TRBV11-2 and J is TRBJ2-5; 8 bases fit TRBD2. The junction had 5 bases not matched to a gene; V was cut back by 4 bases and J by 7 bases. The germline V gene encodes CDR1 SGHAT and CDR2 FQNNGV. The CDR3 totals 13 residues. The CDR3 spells CASSYGGAGTQYF. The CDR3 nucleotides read TGTGCCAGCAGCTACGGGGGGGCTGGGACCCAGTACTTC.

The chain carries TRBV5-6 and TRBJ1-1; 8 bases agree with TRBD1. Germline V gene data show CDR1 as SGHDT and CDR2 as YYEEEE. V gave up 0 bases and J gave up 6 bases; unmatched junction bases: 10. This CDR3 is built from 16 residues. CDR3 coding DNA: TGTGCCAGCAGCTTGGTGAGGGGTGGACAGGGCCCTGAAGCTTTCTTT. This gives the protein CASSLVRGGQGPEAFF. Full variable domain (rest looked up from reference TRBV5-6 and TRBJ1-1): DAGVTQSPTHLIKTRGQQVTLRCSPKSGHDTVSWYQQALGQGPQFIFQYYEEEERQRGNFPDRFSGHQFPNYSSELNVNALLLGDSALYLCASSLVRGGQGPEAFFGQGTRLTVV.

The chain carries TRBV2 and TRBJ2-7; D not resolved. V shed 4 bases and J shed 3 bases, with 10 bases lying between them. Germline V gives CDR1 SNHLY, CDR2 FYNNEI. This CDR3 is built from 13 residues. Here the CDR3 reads CASSVRFSYEQYF. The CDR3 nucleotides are TGTGCCAGCAGTGTTAGGTTTAGCTACGAGCAGTACTTC.

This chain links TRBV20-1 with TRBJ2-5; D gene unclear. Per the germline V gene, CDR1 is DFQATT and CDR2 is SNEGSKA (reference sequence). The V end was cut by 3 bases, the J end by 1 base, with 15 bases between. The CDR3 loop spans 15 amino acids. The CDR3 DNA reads TGCAGTGCTAGTCCCGGCGGCAGGTTCCAAGAGACCCAGTACTTC. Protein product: CSASPGGRFQETQYF.

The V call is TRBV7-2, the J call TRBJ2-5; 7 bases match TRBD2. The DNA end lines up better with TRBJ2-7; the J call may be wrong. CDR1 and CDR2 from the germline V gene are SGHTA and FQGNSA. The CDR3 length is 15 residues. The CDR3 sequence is CASSLAVGREYEQYF. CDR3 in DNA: TGTGCCAGCAGCTTAGCTGTTGGGCGGGAGTACGAGCAGTACTTC.

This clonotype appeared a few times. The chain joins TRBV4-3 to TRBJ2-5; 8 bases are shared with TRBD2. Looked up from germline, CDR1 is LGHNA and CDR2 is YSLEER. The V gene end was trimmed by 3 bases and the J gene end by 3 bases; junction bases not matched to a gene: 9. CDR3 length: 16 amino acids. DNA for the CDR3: TGCGCCAGCAGCCAGGGTCATACGGGAGGGAAAGAGACCCAGTACTTC. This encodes CASSQGHTGGKETQYF.

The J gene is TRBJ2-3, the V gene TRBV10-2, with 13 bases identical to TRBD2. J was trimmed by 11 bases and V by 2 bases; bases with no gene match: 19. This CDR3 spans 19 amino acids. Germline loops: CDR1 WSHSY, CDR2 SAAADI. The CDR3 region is CASSETGTSGGVPPNMQYF. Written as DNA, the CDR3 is TGCGCCAGCAGTGAGACCGGCACTAGCGGGGGGGTACCCCCAAATATGCAGTATTTT.

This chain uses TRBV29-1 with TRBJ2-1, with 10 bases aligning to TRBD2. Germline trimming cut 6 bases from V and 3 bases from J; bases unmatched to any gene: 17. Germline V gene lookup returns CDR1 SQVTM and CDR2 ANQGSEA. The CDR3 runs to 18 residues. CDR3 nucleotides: TGCAGCGTGCCGGGACTAGCGAGCAGAAACCTCCTCTACAATGAGCAGTTCTTC. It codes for CSVPGLASRNLLYNEQFF.

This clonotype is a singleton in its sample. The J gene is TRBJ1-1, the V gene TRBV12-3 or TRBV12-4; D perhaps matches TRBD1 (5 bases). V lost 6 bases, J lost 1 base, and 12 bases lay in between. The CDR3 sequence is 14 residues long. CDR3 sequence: CASRRGEQNTEAFF. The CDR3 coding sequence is TGTGCCAGCAGGCGGGGGGAACAGAACACTGAAGCTTTCTTT.

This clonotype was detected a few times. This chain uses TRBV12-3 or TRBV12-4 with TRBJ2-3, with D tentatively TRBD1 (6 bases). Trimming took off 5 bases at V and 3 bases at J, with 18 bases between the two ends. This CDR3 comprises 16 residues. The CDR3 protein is CASSAYREMSTDTQYF. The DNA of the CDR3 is TGTGCCAGCAGTGCCTACAGGGAAATGAGTACAGATACGCAGTATTTT.

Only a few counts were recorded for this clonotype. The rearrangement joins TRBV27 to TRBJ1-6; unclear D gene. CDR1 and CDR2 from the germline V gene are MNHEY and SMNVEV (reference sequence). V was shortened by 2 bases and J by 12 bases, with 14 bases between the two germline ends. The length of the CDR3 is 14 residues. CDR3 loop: CASSLVTSNEPLHF. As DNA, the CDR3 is TGTGCCAGCAGTTTAGTGACTTCAAACGAACCCCTCCACTTT.

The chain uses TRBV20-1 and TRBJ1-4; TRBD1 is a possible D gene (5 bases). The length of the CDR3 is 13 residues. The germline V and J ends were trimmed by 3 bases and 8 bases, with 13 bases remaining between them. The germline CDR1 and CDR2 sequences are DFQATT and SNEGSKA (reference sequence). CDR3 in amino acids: CSASTGEGEKLFF. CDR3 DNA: TGCAGTGCTAGTACGGGGGAGGGAGAAAAACTGTTTTTT.

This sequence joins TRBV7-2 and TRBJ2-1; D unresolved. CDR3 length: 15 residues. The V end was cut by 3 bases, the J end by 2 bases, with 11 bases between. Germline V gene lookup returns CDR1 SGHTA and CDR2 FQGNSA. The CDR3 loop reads CASSFGSVAYNEQFF. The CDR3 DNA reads TGTGCCAGCAGCTTTGGCAGCGTCGCCTACAATGAGCAGTTCTTC.